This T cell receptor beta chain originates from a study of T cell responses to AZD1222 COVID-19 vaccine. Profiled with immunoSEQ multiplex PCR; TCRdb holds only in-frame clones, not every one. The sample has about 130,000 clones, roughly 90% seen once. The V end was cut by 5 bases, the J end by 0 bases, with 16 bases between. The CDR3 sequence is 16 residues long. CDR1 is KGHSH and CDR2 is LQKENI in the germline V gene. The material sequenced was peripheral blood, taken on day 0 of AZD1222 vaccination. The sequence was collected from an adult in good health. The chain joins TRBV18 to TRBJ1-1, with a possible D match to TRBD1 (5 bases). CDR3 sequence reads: CASSTRGAAVNTEAFF. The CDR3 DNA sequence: TGTGCCAGCTCAACTCGAGGGGCGGCGGTGAACACTGAAGCTTTCTTT.